A single sample is the source of the 11 T cell receptor beta chains below, sequenced in a study of beta chain features in type 1 diabetes. Study-wide results and limits: Researchers report that Type 1 diabetes patients had moderately but significantly shorter TCRB CDR3s across all four CD4+ subsets.

These receptors have no known antigen. Of the isolated RNA, all was reverse transcribed, and so the sequenced material was expressed TCRB transcripts. This table comes from immunoSEQ multiplex PCR, and its TCRdb copy is limited to in-frame clones, with some not included. The profile shows nearly 350,000 clones, around 9.3% of them singletons. The sample consisted of central memory CD4+ T cells from blood. The source of these receptors is a man aged 25-45 years with type 1 diabetes.

V gene TRBV18 combines with J gene TRBJ1-6, with 7 bases identical to TRBD1. Looked up from germline, CDR1 is KGHSH and CDR2 is LQKENI. Trimming at V came to 5 bases and at J to 4 bases, leaving 2 bases not matched to a gene. CDR3 size: 14 residues. The CDR3 protein is CASSTGDYNSPLHF. Here the CDR3 DNA reads TGTGCCAGCTCAACAGGGGATTATAATTCACCCCTCCACTTT.

The table lists this clone with a few counts. This chain links TRBV6-5 with TRBJ2-5, with 8 nucleotides matching TRBD1. Germline trimming cut 0 bases from V and 5 bases from J; bases unmatched to any gene: 5. CDR1 is MNHEY and CDR2 is SVGAGI in the germline V gene. The CDR3 is 15 residues long. The CDR3: CASSYSPGGLETQYF. The DNA for the CDR3 is TGTGCCAGCAGTTACTCGCCAGGGGGCTTGGAGACCCAGTACTTC.

In this sample, this clone turned up a few times. The rearrangement uses TRBV7-2 and TRBJ1-2; TRBD1 agrees at 8 bases. The junction had 8 bases not matched to a gene; V was cut back by 3 bases and J by 5 bases. CDR1 and CDR2 (germline): SGHTA, FQGNSA. The CDR3 consists of 15 residues. The CDR3 DNA is TGTGCCAGCAGCTTGCAGGGGGCAGCTGAGTATGGCTACACCTTC. Amino acids: CASSLQGAAEYGYTF. Filled out from reference TRBV7-2 and TRBJ1-2, the complete variable domain reads GAGVSQSPSNKVTEKGKDVELRCDPISGHTALYWYRQSLGQGLEFLIYFQGNSAPDKSGLPSDRFSAERTGGSVSTLTIQRTQQEDSAVYLCASSLQGAAEYGYTFGSGTRLTVV.

This clone was counted between two and nine times. V and J are TRBV19 and TRBJ1-1; D possibly corresponds to TRBD1 (6 bases). The CDR3 is 14 residues long. CDR1 is LNHDA and CDR2 is SQIVND in the germline V gene (reference sequence). V was clipped by 5 bases and J by 0 bases, with 10 bases between them. CDR3 coding DNA: TGTGCCAGTAGTCCACAGGGCATGAACACTGAAGCTTTCTTT. It encodes CASSPQGMNTEAFF.

The rearrangement uses TRBV27 and TRBJ2-5; D unclear. CDR1 is MNHEY and CDR2 is SMNVEV in the germline V gene (reference sequence). The CDR3 runs 13 residues. With 2 bases removed from V and 2 bases from J, the gap between germline ends came to 6 bases. CDR3 nucleotides: TGTGCCAGCAGTTTAGCCTATCAAGAGACCCAGTACTTC. This encodes CASSLAYQETQYF.

This clone was counted a few times. The chain has TRBV6-5 and TRBJ2-3, with unresolved D. The CDR3 sequence is 13 residues long. CDR1 is MNHEY and CDR2 is SVGAGI in the germline V gene. With 4 bases removed from V and 2 bases from J, the gap between germline ends came to 7 bases. This CDR3 is CASSFQHTDTQYF. CDR3 coding DNA: TGTGCCAGCAGTTTCCAGCACACAGATACGCAGTATTTT.

A few counts support this clone. The chain couples TRBV5-4 to TRBJ1-5; D is uncertain. Germline assignment: CDR1 SGHNT and CDR2 YYREEE (reference sequence). The CDR3 is 13 residues long. Trimming shortened V by 4 bases and J by 4 bases, and 9 bases separated the two germline ends. The CDR3 protein is CASSAERNQPQHF. The CDR3 coding sequence is TGTGCCAGCAGCGCCGAACGTAATCAGCCCCAGCATTTT.

This clone was recorded a few times. V gene TRBV5-6 combines with J gene TRBJ2-3; D uncertain. The V gene lost 2 bases and the J gene lost 3 bases, with 4 bases spanning the gap. Per the germline V gene, CDR1 is SGHDT and CDR2 is YYEEEE. This CDR3 contains 12 residues. The CDR3 loop is CASSFETDTQYF. CDR3 DNA: TGTGCCAGCAGCTTTGAGACAGATACGCAGTATTTT.

The rearrangement uses TRBV12-5 and TRBJ2-3; weak D call: TRBD2 (7 bases). CDR3 length equals 17 residues. Germline values: CDR1 LGHNT, CDR2 FRNRAP. The ends were cut back, 1 base at V and 0 bases at J, with 14 bases in the middle. The CDR3 region has the DNA TGTGCTAGTGGTTTGGGGGGCGGCGGGGGCAGCACAGATACGCAGTATTTT. Translated, it gives CASGLGGGGGSTDTQYF.

The table lists this clone with a few counts. The V and J genes are TRBV11-3 and TRBJ2-5, with TRBD2 matching over 11 bases. This CDR3 region has 16 residues. V shed 0 bases, J shed 7 bases, and the junction held 7 bases outside the gene matches. From germline, CDR1 is SGHNT and CDR2 YENEEA. CDR3 sequence: CASSLDTSGGLGTQYF. In DNA, the CDR3 is TGTGCCAGCAGCTTAGATACTAGCGGGGGCCTCGGGACCCAGTACTTC.

This chain links TRBV30 with TRBJ1-1, with 9 bases that match TRBD1. This CDR3 comprises 13 residues. V lost 5 bases and J lost 4; bases outside the gene matches: 5. In germline, CDR1 is GTSNPN, CDR2 SVGIG (reference sequence). This CDR3 is CAWDPTGGTEAFF. The CDR3 DNA follows: TGTGCCTGGGACCCGACAGGGGGCACTGAAGCTTTCTTT. The full variable domain, rest sourced from reference TRBV30 and TRBJ1-1, is SQTIHQWPATLVQPVGSPLSLECTVEGTSNPNLYWYRQAAGRGLQLLFYSVGIGQISSEVPQNLSASRPQDRQFILSSKKLLLSDSGFYLCAWDPTGGTEAFFGQGTRLTVV.